This T cell receptor beta chain was identified during a study of blood T cell repertoires in COVID-19. Clones were sequenced by immunoSEQ multiplex PCR, and TCRdb holds only the in-frame ones, with some missing. In the table there are 150,000 or so clones, approximately 90% of which are singletons. V lost 6 bases and J 3 bases, leaving 12 bases between the germline ends. There are 14 residues in the CDR3. Germline V lookup: CDR1 SNHLY, CDR2 FYNNEI. Sample: peripheral blood. The chain employs TRBV2 and TRBJ1-5; possible D gene TRBD1, 6 bases. This sequence originates from a woman in her 70s with acute or convalescent COVID-19. The CDR3 DNA sequence: TGTGCCAGCAGGGCCGGGACACCCAATCAGCCCCAGCATTTT. As protein: CASRAGTPNQPQHF.